This T cell receptor beta chain was recorded in a study of T cells in tuberculosis. V shed 0 bases and J 7 bases; nucleotides not matched to a gene: 5. This CDR3 comprises 15 residues. Germline lookup yields CDR1 SGDLS and CDR2 YYNGEE. TCR-alpha and TCR-beta chains were sequenced unpaired. TCRdb's table, derived via immunoSEQ multiplex PCR, lists solely in-frame clones and lacks some. The sample includes some 90,000 clones, approximately 90% seen only once; the top ten take over 1.5%. Thawed, overnight-rested PBMC were stained with GMM-loaded CD1B tetramer, viability dye and anti-CD3, then sorted. CD1B tetramers were loaded with Rhodococcus equi-derived C32 glucose monomycolate. Tetramer-sorted PBMC had been CD14 monocyte-depleted before freezing. Each donor contributed 80,000 to 100,000 sorted tetramer-negative cells. The study, taken as a whole, reports: The stringent gate may have excluded weak CD1B-GMM tetramer binders.

This sequence originates from an adult woman with latent tuberculosis. The chain has TRBV9 and TRBJ2-2; 8 bases line up with TRBD1. Sequenced material: CD1b-GMM tetramer-negative cells sorted from PBMCs. CDR3 nucleotide sequence: TGTGCCAGCAGCGTAGCGTCAGGGGGCAACGGGGAGCTGTTTTTT. This sequence encodes CASSVASGGNGELFF.